These 19 T cell receptor beta chains came from one sample sequenced in a study of cytomegalovirus exposure and HLA in healthy donors. Primers for the PCR totalled 60 Vbeta and 13 Jbeta. Clones were read by immunoSEQ multiplex PCR, and TCRdb kept only the in-frame ones, dropping some. The sample carries 150,000 or so clones, around 70% recorded once. Sample: PBMCs. Receptors were obtained from a male donor in good health and CMV-seronegative.

This chain connects TRBV30 to TRBJ1-5; D is possibly TRBD1 (5 bases). This CDR3 contains 13 residues. Germline-derived CDR1 and CDR2 are GTSNPN and SVGIG (reference sequence). V lost 0 bases and J 3 bases, leaving 6 bases between the germline ends. The CDR3 sequence: CAWSVQDNQPQHF. In nucleotides, the CDR3 is TGTGCCTGGAGTGTACAGGACAATCAGCCCCAGCATTTT.

V usage is TRBV19 and J usage is TRBJ2-3, with D possibly TRBD2 on 6 matching bases. V lost 5 bases and J 2 bases, leaving 14 bases between the germline ends. The CDR3 extends over 15 amino acids. CDR1 LNHDA and CDR2 SQIVND come from the germline V gene (reference sequence). The CDR3, as DNA: TGTGCCAGTAGTCTGGGAGGACTACCCACAGATACGCAGTATTTT. It yields the protein CASSLGGLPTDTQYF.

This sequence joins TRBV5-4 and TRBJ2-1; 15 bases fit TRBD2. CDR3 length equals 16 residues. Trimming removed 4 bases from V and 4 bases from J; junction bases left unmatched: 3. Per the germline V gene, CDR1 is SGHNT and CDR2 is YYREEE (reference sequence). CDR3 sequence: CASSPGTSGRYNEQFF. In nucleotides, the CDR3 is TGTGCCAGCAGCCCCGGGACTAGCGGGAGGTACAATGAGCAGTTCTTC.

The chain is built from TRBV19 and TRBJ2-7; D perhaps matches TRBD2 (5 bases). The V and J ends lost 1 base and 0 bases respectively, with 13 bases between them. The V gene's germline CDR1 is LNHDA and CDR2 SQIVND (reference sequence). The CDR3 spans 16 residues. CDR3 sequence reads: CASSIGEGRSSYEQYF. The CDR3 coding sequence is TGTGCCAGTAGTATAGGAGAGGGCAGGAGCTCCTACGAGCAGTACTTC.

The J gene is TRBJ1-6, the V gene TRBV7-9, with 9 bases lining up with TRBD1. The germline gives CDR1 SEHNR, CDR2 FQNEAQ (reference sequence). The CDR3 sequence is 16 residues long. V was pared by 4 bases and J by 12 bases, with 13 bases of the junction left unmatched. The CDR3 protein is CASSSAGQGLSEPLHF. The CDR3 DNA reads TGTGCCAGCAGCTCCGCGGGACAGGGCCTTTCCGAACCCCTCCACTTT.

The chain links TRBV6-5 to TRBJ1-6; 8 positions agree with TRBD1. Germline V gene data show CDR1 as MNHEY and CDR2 as SVGAGI. There are 16 residues in the CDR3. With V trimmed by 0 bases and J by 7 bases, 5 bases remained unmatched. CDR3 loop: CASSYSGQAPNSPLHF. The CDR3 bases are TGTGCCAGCAGTTACTCGGGACAGGCGCCCAATTCACCCCTCCACTTT.

The chain couples TRBV7-8 to TRBJ1-5; no clear D. Trimming cost V 1 base and J 7 bases, with 17 bases left between them. Germline V gene sequence: CDR1 SGHVS, CDR2 FQNEAQ. This CDR3 contains 16 residues. DNA for the CDR3: TGTGCCAGCAGCTTAGAGGGAGCAATGCAAAAACAGCCCCAGCATTTT. It is translated as CASSLEGAMQKQPQHF.

The count of this clone is one. The V gene is TRBV5-8, the J gene TRBJ2-3, with 8 bases that match TRBD2. The germline CDR1 and CDR2 sequences are SGHTS and YDEGEE. The junction had 14 bases not matched to a gene; V was cut back by 2 bases and J by 3 bases. The CDR3 runs to 18 residues. CDR3: CASSFDVGLAGRTDTQYF. Written as DNA, the CDR3 is TGTGCCAGCAGCTTTGACGTAGGTTTAGCGGGAAGAACAGATACGCAGTATTTT.

The table lists this clone with a few counts. The chain combines TRBV28 with TRBJ2-3, with 12 positions matching TRBD2. The J segment lost 4 bases and the V segment lost 5 bases, leaving 4 bases of the junction unmatched. Germline V CDR1 and CDR2: MDHEN, SYDVKM. The CDR3 spans 15 residues. For the CDR3, the DNA is TGTGCCAGCAGTCCTAGCGGGAGGGCTCCAGATACGCAGTATTTT. As protein: CASSPSGRAPDTQYF.

Only one count was recorded for this clone. This chain uses TRBV10-3 with TRBJ2-7; TRBD1 aligns across 8 bases. Germline assignment: CDR1 ENHRY and CDR2 SYGVKD. V shed 6 bases and J 5 bases; nucleotides not matched to a gene: 3. The CDR3 is 12 residues long. In DNA, the CDR3 is TGTGCCATCAGACTACAGGGGGACGAGCAGTACTTC. Amino acid sequence: CAIRLQGDEQYF.

A few counts support this clone. This chain joins TRBV19 and TRBJ2-2; D is unclear. V was clipped by 6 bases and J by 0 bases, with 5 bases between them. The CDR3 totals 13 residues. Germline V gene sequence: CDR1 LNHDA, CDR2 SQIVND (reference sequence). CDR3 bases: TGTGCCAGTAGCACAACGAACACCGGGGAGCTGTTTTTT. The encoded protein is CASSTTNTGELFF.

V usage is TRBV7-2 and J usage is TRBJ1-2; weak D call: TRBD1 (5 bases). The CDR3 has 13 amino acids. V shed 4 bases and J shed 8 bases, with 14 bases lying between them. In germline, CDR1 is SGHTA, CDR2 FQGNSA. Here the CDR3 reads CASSSSDRRGYTF. As DNA, the CDR3 is TGTGCCAGCAGCTCCTCCGACAGACGGGGCTACACCTTC.

The V gene is TRBV5-4, the J gene TRBJ1-2; D is undetermined. CDR1 and CDR2 (germline): SGHNT, YYREEE (reference sequence). The V end was cut by 0 bases, the J end by 0 bases, with 6 bases between. The CDR3 has 14 residues. The CDR3 sequence is CASSLDGANYGYTF. In nucleotides, the CDR3 is TGTGCCAGCAGCTTGGATGGAGCTAACTATGGCTACACCTTC. Full variable domain (missing parts from reference TRBV5-4 and TRBJ1-2): ETGVTQSPTHLIKTRGQQVTLRCSSQSGHNTVSWYQQALGQGPQFIFQYYREEENGRGNFPPRFSGLQFPNYSSELNVNALELDDSALYLCASSLDGANYGYTFGSGTRLTVV.

This chain connects TRBV19 to TRBJ2-7, with 8 bases aligning to TRBD2. The junction had 5 bases not matched to a gene; V was cut back by 5 bases and J by 2 bases. The CDR3 runs 14 residues. Germline loops: CDR1 LNHDA, CDR2 SQIVND (reference sequence). The CDR3 is CASSPGGFPYEQYF. The CDR3 DNA follows: TGTGCCAGTAGTCCGGGGGGGTTCCCCTACGAGCAGTACTTC.

The chain recombines TRBV5-4 with TRBJ2-7; tentatively, D is TRBD1 (5 bases). Germline CDR1 SGHNT, CDR2 YYREEE (reference sequence). Trimming took 2 bases from V and 7 from J, leaving 16 bases between them. The CDR3 runs 14 residues. This chain's CDR3 is CASSFKGSAREQYF. The CDR3 region has the DNA TGTGCCAGCAGCTTTAAGGGGTCGGCTCGGGAGCAGTACTTC.

V is TRBV6-5 and J is TRBJ2-7; the D gene is possibly TRBD2 (6 bases). Trimming removed 4 bases from V and 5 bases from J, with 18 bases in between. Germline CDR1 is MNHEY and CDR2 is SVGAGI. The CDR3 is made up of 15 amino acids. CDR3 DNA sequence: TGTGCCAGCAGTTTTACCGGGACTCTCGCCAACGAGCAGTACTTC. It is translated as CASSFTGTLANEQYF.

This chain uses TRBV19 with TRBJ1-5; 9 bases are a match to TRBD1. J lost 3 bases, V lost 3 bases, and 9 bases had no gene match. This CDR3 region has 17 residues. CDR1 and CDR2 (germline): LNHDA, SQIVND (reference sequence). The CDR3 nucleotides are TGTGCCAGTAGTATCTCCCGGGACAGGGAGTTCAATCAGCCCCAGCATTTT. It translates to CASSISRDREFNQPQHF.

Here the CDR3 reads CSVDRGLNTEAFF. CDR3 DNA sequence: TGCAGCGTGGACAGGGGATTGAACACTGAAGCTTTCTTT. V gene TRBV29-1 combines with J gene TRBJ1-1; 9 nucleotides agree with TRBD1. There are 13 residues in the CDR3. With 6 bases clipped from V and 0 bases from J, the junction kept 2 bases outside the gene matches. Looked up from germline, CDR1 is SQVTM and CDR2 is ANQGSEA.

This clone was picked up a small number of times. The genes are TRBV9 and TRBJ2-3; 8 bases fit TRBD2. The junction had 3 bases not matched to a gene; V was cut back by 4 bases and J by 2 bases. The CDR3 covers 14 residues. The V gene's germline CDR1 is SGDLS and CDR2 YYNGEE. For the CDR3, the DNA is TGTGCCAGCAGCAGAGCGGGGGACACAGATACGCAGTATTTT. Translating it yields CASSRAGDTDTQYF.